A single sample is the source of the 10 T cell receptor beta chains below, sequenced in a study of cytomegalovirus exposure and HLA in healthy donors. Some clones are missing from TCRdb's copy, which holds only in-frame ones; the method was immunoSEQ multiplex PCR. The sample lists about 71,000 clones, about 94% occurring once. The sequenced material came from PBMCs. These receptor sequences come from a man younger than 35 in good health and CMV-seropositive.

The chain links TRBV6-6 to TRBJ2-3, with D tentatively TRBD2 (5 bases). This CDR3 has 13 residues. Trimming cost V 8 bases and J 5 bases, with 14 bases left between them. Germline CDR1 reads MNHNY; CDR2 reads SVGAGI (reference sequence). This chain's CDR3 is CASYEGTLDTQYF. CDR3 in DNA: TGTGCCAGCTACGAGGGTACATTAGATACGCAGTATTTT.

This chain links TRBV11-2 with TRBJ1-3; TRBD1 aligns across 7 bases. This CDR3 contains 14 residues. Trimming at V came to 6 bases and at J to 5 bases, leaving 7 bases not matched to a gene. The germline gives CDR1 SGHAT, CDR2 FQNNGV. The CDR3 region has the DNA TGTGCCAGCAGAGGGACAGTCTCGAGAAACACCATATATTTT. Protein product: CASRGTVSRNTIYF.

The chain employs TRBV28 and TRBJ2-3; 10 nucleotides line up with TRBD2. This CDR3 region has 17 residues. J lost 4 bases, V lost 4 bases, and 11 bases had no gene match. From germline, CDR1 is MDHEN and CDR2 SYDVKM. The CDR3 reads CASSSPLLAGSSDTQYF. In nucleotides, the CDR3 is TGTGCCAGCAGTTCACCACTACTAGCGGGAAGTTCAGATACGCAGTATTTT.

The chain links TRBV15 to TRBJ2-3; TRBD1 matches at 10 bases. Germline lookup yields CDR1 LNHNV and CDR2 YYDKDF (reference sequence). CDR3 size: 17 residues. Trimming at V came to 1 base and at J to 3 bases, leaving 7 bases not matched to a gene. The CDR3 nucleotides are TGTGCCACCAGCAGAGCCCTGGGGGGACAGGGGACAGATACGCAGTATTTT. Its protein product is CATSRALGGQGTDTQYF.

The CDR3: CASSPLAGGRASTDTQYF. The CDR3 DNA reads as TGTGCCAGCAGCCCCCTAGCGGGAGGGCGTGCTAGCACAGATACGCAGTATTTT. V is TRBV7-3 and J is TRBJ2-3; 12 bases are shared with TRBD2. The length of the CDR3 is 18 residues. CDR1 is SGHTA and CDR2 is FQGTGA in the germline V gene. V shed 5 bases, J shed 0 bases, and the junction held 9 bases outside the gene matches.

The gene calls are TRBV7-2 and TRBJ2-3; the D is unclear. The CDR3 has 14 residues. Trimming took 0 bases from V and 3 from J, leaving 7 bases between them. Per the germline V gene, CDR1 is SGHTA and CDR2 is FQGNSA. The CDR3 is CASSLALRTDTQYF. DNA of the CDR3: TGTGCCAGCAGCTTAGCGCTCAGGACAGATACGCAGTATTTT.

This clone was seen once. V and J are TRBV27 and TRBJ2-3; the match to TRBD2 covers 12 bases. The junction had 6 bases not matched to a gene; V was cut back by 8 bases and J by 0 bases. The CDR3 runs to 16 residues. Germline CDR1 is MNHEY and CDR2 is SMNVEV (reference sequence). In nucleotides, the CDR3 is TGTGCCAGCTCGCTAGCGGGAGGGCGAAGCACAGATACGCAGTATTTT. Translating it yields CASSLAGGRSTDTQYF.

The V call is TRBV6-5, the J call TRBJ1-5, with D maybe TRBD1 (5 bases). There are 15 residues in the CDR3. The germline V gene encodes CDR1 MNHEY and CDR2 SVGAGI. V was trimmed by 4 bases and J by 2 bases, leaving 12 bases between them. CDR3 coding DNA: TGTGCCAGCAGTTCAGAAGGGGCGGGCAATCAGCCCCAGCATTTT. Encoded protein: CASSSEGAGNQPQHF.

This clone has more than one count but fewer than ten. The same CDR3 is also encoded by other DNA sequences in this sample. This chain uses TRBV29-1 with TRBJ1-1; 7 nucleotides match TRBD1. There are 13 residues in the CDR3. The germline V gene has CDR1 SQVTM and CDR2 ANQGSEA. With V trimmed by 0 bases and J by 3 bases, 1 base remained unmatched. The CDR3 DNA reads TGCAGCGTTGAAGAGGACAGGTACACTGAAGCTTTCTTT. Its translation: CSVEEDRYTEAFF.

The chain recombines TRBV9 with TRBJ2-3, with 13 bases fitting TRBD2. Germline V gene lookup returns CDR1 SGDLS and CDR2 YYNGEE. Germline trimming cut 4 bases from V and 3 bases from J; bases unmatched to any gene: 2. The CDR3 runs 15 residues. As DNA, the CDR3 is TGTGCCAGCAGCACTAGCGGGGGGGAAACAGATACGCAGTATTTT. It translates to CASSTSGGETDTQYF.